The T cell receptor (beta chain) under discussion was sequenced for a study of T cell responses to AZD1222 COVID-19 vaccine. Study as a whole: It was second doses at about 4 or about 12 weeks that were pooled.

This clone was detected once. Its specificity is not known. V shed 1 base and J shed 0 bases, with 12 bases lying between them. Germline loops: CDR1 SGHVS, CDR2 FNYEAQ. This CDR3 region has 17 residues. Regarding the study as a whole: Only a handful of people who got AZD1222 tested seropositive at baseline.

Measured with immunoSEQ multiplex PCR; TCRdb has only the in-frame clones, and not every one. This table holds about 100,000 clones, 70% to 90% found once. This specimen was peripheral blood, taken on day 0 of AZD1222 vaccination. The source of this sequence is an adult in good health. The rearrangement links TRBV7-6 to TRBJ1-4, with a tentative D call TRBD1 (5 bases). The DNA for the CDR3 is TGTGCCAGCAGCTTAGAAAGGGTGACAGCAACTAATGAAAAACTGTTTTTT. It yields the protein CASSLERVTATNEKLFF.